This paragraph reports one T cell receptor beta chain. TCRdb re-called the RT-PCR reads through MiXCR, storing one row per CDR3 protein. The data contain fewer than 200,000 distinct CDR3 sequences, approximately 9.2% of them singletons. This record belongs to a study of response to subunit inactivated influenza vaccine. The CDR3 length is 15 residues. Trimming removed 4 bases at V and 4 bases at J, with 13 bases between. The germline gives CDR1 MDHEN, CDR2 SYDVKM. Sequences were derived from non-naive T cells sorted from PBMCs, sampled on the day of vaccination. The TCR originated in a man aged 50-60 years who received an inactivated influenza vaccine. The chain couples TRBV28 to TRBJ1-4, with TRBD1 as a possible D gene (6 bases). The CDR3 protein is CASSSTGYDNEKLFF. The CDR3 DNA sequence: TGTGCCAGCAGTTCAACAGGGTACGATAATGAAAAACTGTTTTTT.